The 12 T cell receptor beta chains listed next were all sequenced from one sample in a study of CD8 T cells in ankylosing spondylitis. Study-wide findings and caveats: Apparently characteristic of ankylosing spondylitis blood was a TCR beta motif (under ten highly homologous variants).

TCRdb itself ran the 5' RACE reads through MiXCR, one entry per CDR3 protein. The profile shows some 800,000 distinct CDR3 sequences, over 9.5% of them singletons. These receptors are not linked to any known antigen. Sequenced input: blood, either unsorted or a sorted T cell fraction (not recorded which). The receptors were gathered from a male donor with ankylosing spondylitis.

This clonotype was found many times. This chain uses TRBV12-3 or TRBV12-4 with TRBJ1-2, with D possibly being TRBD1 (6 bases). Trimming removed 0 bases from V and 10 bases from J, with 12 bases in between. This CDR3 spans 13 amino acids. The CDR3 here is CASSLALGGVYTF. The CDR3 DNA reads TGTGCCAGCAGTTTAGCTCTAGGGGGAGTCTACACCTTC.

This chain joins TRBV12-3 or TRBV12-4 and TRBJ1-2; 7 bases match TRBD1. The CDR3 runs 15 residues. V trimming: 2 bases; J trimming: 1 base; junction bases outside the gene matches: 4. The CDR3 region is CASSLRRDSNYGYTF. The DNA of the CDR3 is TGTGCCAGCAGTTTAAGGCGGGACAGTAACTATGGCTACACCTTC.

There are a few counts of this clonotype. CDR3 in amino acids: CSARDLYLGQPQHF. In DNA, the CDR3 is TGCAGTGCTAGGGACTTGTATCTGGGACAGCCCCAGCATTTT. This chain joins TRBV20-1 and TRBJ1-5; no firm D call. Germline V CDR1 and CDR2: DFQATT, SNEGSKA (reference sequence). The CDR3 has 14 residues. V was pared by 3 bases and J by 7 bases, with 16 bases between.

This clonotype has just a few counts. J is TRBJ2-7 and V is TRBV27; TRBD2 is a possible D gene (5 bases). The ends were cut back, 6 bases at V and 1 base at J, with 10 bases in the middle. CDR1 MNHEY and CDR2 SMNVEV come from the germline V gene (reference sequence). The CDR3 spans 13 residues. In DNA, the CDR3 is TGTGCCAGCAGGGAGGTTGCTTCCTACGAGCAGTACTTC. Protein: CASREVASYEQYF.

The table lists this clonotype with a few counts. This CDR3 is CASSLTRGSQPQHF. The CDR3 nucleotides read TGTGCCAGCAGCCTCACGAGGGGGAGTCAGCCCCAGCATTTT. The chain uses TRBV7-2 and TRBJ1-5, with D possibly being TRBD1 (6 bases). V was clipped by 5 bases and J by 6 bases, with 14 bases between them. Germline lookup yields CDR1 SGHTA and CDR2 FQGNSA. This CDR3 is built from 14 residues.

This clonotype was counted only a few times. The chain is built from TRBV21-1 and TRBJ1-1; the table names TRBD1, a call not compared with the DNA. TRBV21-1 is labeled a pseudogene. CDR3 length: 15 amino acids. CDR3 amino acids: CASSKQGALESGAFF. Written as DNA, the CDR3 is TGTGCCAGCAGCAAACAGGGGGCGCTGGAATCGGGGGCTTTCTTT.

This clonotype was recorded many times. V is TRBV7-2 and J is TRBJ2-1; D is undetermined. The ends were cut back, 5 bases at V and 0 bases at J, with 11 bases in the middle. The CDR3 totals 15 residues. CDR1 is SGHTA and CDR2 is FQGNSA in the germline V gene. The CDR3 region is CASSGRRSSYNEQFF. The CDR3 DNA is TGTGCCAGCAGCGGCCGACGGAGCTCCTACAATGAGCAGTTCTTC.

This clonotype occurred a few times. The V gene is TRBV20-1, the J gene TRBJ2-1; D is undetermined. The V end was cut by 3 bases, the J end by 2 bases, with 11 bases between. The CDR3 is 14 amino acids. Germline CDR1 and CDR2: DFQATT and SNEGSKA (reference sequence). CDR3 protein: CSASPPGPYNEQFF. In DNA, the CDR3 is TGCAGTGCTAGCCCGCCGGGTCCCTACAATGAGCAGTTCTTC.

This clonotype was observed a few times. The chain recombines TRBV7-3 with TRBJ1-1; D call uncertain. V was trimmed by 5 bases and J by 2 bases, leaving 12 bases between them. The CDR3 spans 14 residues. Germline CDR1 SGHTA, CDR2 FQGTGA. The CDR3 region is CASSRSPGNTEAFF. The CDR3 DNA is TGTGCCAGCAGCCGAAGCCCAGGAAACACTGAAGCTTTCTTT.

This clonotype was seen many times. The V call is TRBV20-1, the J call TRBJ2-7, with no clear D. This CDR3 contains 14 residues. Trimming stripped 6 bases from V and 0 bases from J, with 15 bases between. Germline V CDR1 and CDR2: DFQATT, SNEGSKA (reference sequence). CDR3 nucleotide sequence: TGCAGTGCCTCAGACCCTCTGAGCTCCTACGAGCAGTACTTC. It encodes CSASDPLSSYEQYF.

This clonotype has only a few counts. The chain carries TRBV7-2 and TRBJ2-2; 7 nucleotides line up with TRBD2. CDR1 is SGHTA and CDR2 is FQGNSA in the germline V gene. Unmatched junction bases numbered 4, after V lost 1 base and J lost 5 bases. The CDR3 extends over 15 amino acids. CDR3 amino acids: CASSLVQAGTGELFF. Here the CDR3 DNA reads TGTGCCAGCAGCTTAGTTCAAGCGGGGACCGGGGAGCTGTTTTTT.

There are many counts of this clonotype. Because the CDR3's place on the DNA is in doubt, the DNA is left out and the CDR3 is given as listed by TCRdb. The chain uses TRBV12-3 or TRBV12-4 and TRBJ2-2; the listed D gene, TRBD1, was not tested against the DNA. The CDR3 numbers 14 amino acids, ends counted. Here the CDR3 reads CASILDREIGELFF.